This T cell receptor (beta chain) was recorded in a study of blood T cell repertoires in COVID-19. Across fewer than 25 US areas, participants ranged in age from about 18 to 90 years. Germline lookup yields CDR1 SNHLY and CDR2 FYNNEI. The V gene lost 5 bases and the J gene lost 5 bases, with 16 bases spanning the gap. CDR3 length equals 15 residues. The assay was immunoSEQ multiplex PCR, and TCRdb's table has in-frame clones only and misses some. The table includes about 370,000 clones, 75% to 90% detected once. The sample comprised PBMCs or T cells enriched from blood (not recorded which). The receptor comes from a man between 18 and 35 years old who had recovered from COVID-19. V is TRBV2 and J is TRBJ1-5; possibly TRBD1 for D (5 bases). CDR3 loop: CASSRDWGLDQPQHF. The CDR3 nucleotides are TGTGCCAGCAGTCGGGACTGGGGTTTGGATCAGCCCCAGCATTTT.